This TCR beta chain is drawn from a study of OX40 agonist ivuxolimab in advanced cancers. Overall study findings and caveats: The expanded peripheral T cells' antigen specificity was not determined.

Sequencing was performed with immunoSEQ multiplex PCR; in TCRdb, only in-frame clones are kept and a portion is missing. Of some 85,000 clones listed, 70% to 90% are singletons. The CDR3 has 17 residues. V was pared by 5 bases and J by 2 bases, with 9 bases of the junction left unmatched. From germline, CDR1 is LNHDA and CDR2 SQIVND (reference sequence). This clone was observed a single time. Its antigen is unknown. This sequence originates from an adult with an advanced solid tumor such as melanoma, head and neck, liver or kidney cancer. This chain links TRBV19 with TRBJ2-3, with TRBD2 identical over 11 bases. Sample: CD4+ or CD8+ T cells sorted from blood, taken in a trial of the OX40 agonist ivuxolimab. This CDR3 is CASSPRPSGGFTDTQYF. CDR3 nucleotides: TGTGCCAGTAGTCCCCGGCCTAGCGGGGGGTTCACAGATACGCAGTATTTT.